The table lists the clone carrying this T cell receptor (beta chain) with a few counts. Its antigen is undetermined. These data are taken from a study of CD8 T cells in ankylosing spondylitis. TCRdb used MiXCR to reprocess the 5' RACE reads, holding one entry per CDR3 protein. The sample shows roughly 470,000 distinct CDR3 sequences, more than 25% of them seen only once. The CDR3 has 12 residues. With 8 bases removed from V and 6 bases from J, the gap between germline ends came to 12 bases. Looked up from germline, CDR1 is ENHRY and CDR2 is SYGVKD. Broader study findings: A motif in TCR beta, a set of eight highly homologous variants, appeared characteristic of ankylosing spondylitis blood. The study looked at matched synovial fluid samples from ankylosing spondylitis patients. Disease-linked clones were reported to be significantly enriched there.

This clonotype originated in a male donor with ankylosing spondylitis. This chain links TRBV10-3 with TRBJ2-3, with D tentatively TRBD1 or TRBD2 (5 bases each). Sample: blood, either unsorted or a sorted T cell fraction (not recorded which). CDR3 loop: CAIGGSGDTQYF. In nucleotides, the CDR3 is TGTGCCATCGGGGGATCCGGGGATACGCAGTATTTT.